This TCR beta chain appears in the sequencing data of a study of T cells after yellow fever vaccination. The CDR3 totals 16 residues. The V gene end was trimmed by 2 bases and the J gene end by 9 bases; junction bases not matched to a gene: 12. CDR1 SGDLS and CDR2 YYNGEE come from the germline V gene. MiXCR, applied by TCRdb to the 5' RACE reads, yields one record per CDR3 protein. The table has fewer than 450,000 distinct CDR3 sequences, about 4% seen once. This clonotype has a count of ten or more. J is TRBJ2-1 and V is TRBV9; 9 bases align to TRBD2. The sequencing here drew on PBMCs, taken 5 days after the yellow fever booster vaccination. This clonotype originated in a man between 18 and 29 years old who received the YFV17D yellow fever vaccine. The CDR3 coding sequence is TGTGCCAGCAGCGTTCCTTGGGCGGGGGGGCCGGTTGAGCAGTTCTTC. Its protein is CASSVPWAGGPVEQFF.